Below, 22 T cell receptor beta chains from the same sample are listed, as sequenced in a study of post-analysis software for immune sequencing data. Sequencing libraries made from TCR beta cDNA carried unique molecular identifiers. TCRdb re-called the PCR reads through MiXCR, storing one row per CDR3 protein. The sample contains 700,000 to 900,000 distinct CDR3 sequences, 40% to 55% of which appear only once. Antigens for these TCRs are unknown. Findings and caveats of the study: TRBV segments more frequent in patients than in controls numbered roughly 5 and included TRBV5-6, TRBV5-1 and TRBV20-1.

Material: blood. All receptors come from a girl aged 10-17 years with multiple sclerosis.

Details on this clonotype: At one of its ends the junction is not consistent with the germline gene, which may arise from a read error. The gene calls are TRBV5-6 and TRBJ2-3; unclear D gene. The CDR3 is 15 amino acids. Germline CDR1 SGHDT, CDR2 YYEEEE. The CDR3, as DNA: TGTGCCAGTAGCTTGCCCGGGTTTAGGTCAGATACGCAGTATTTT. Its protein product is CASSLPGFRSDTQYF.

This clonotype was counted a few times. This sequence joins TRBV7-2 and TRBJ2-7; 7 nucleotides line up with TRBD1. The trim removed 5 bases at V and 7 bases at J, leaving 14 bases unmatched. Germline CDR1 is SGHTA and CDR2 is FQGNSA. CDR3 length: 15 amino acids. CDR3 protein: CASSRQLGTAGEQYF. The CDR3 nucleotides are TGTGCCAGCAGCCGCCAGTTAGGGACAGCCGGGGAGCAGTACTTC.

The chain combines TRBV5-6 with TRBJ2-1; 7 bases agree with TRBD2. This CDR3 has 16 residues. Germline V gives CDR1 SGHDT, CDR2 YYEEEE. The J segment lost 0 bases and the V segment lost 4 bases, leaving 7 bases of the junction unmatched. CDR3 in DNA: TGTGCCAGCAGCCCGGTGAGCGGGAACTCCTACAATGAGCAGTTCTTC. Translating it yields CASSPVSGNSYNEQFF.

CDR3 bases: TGCAGTGCTAGAGATGGTACCCGCCTGAGGACAGATACGCAGTATTTT. Residues: CSARDGTRLRTDTQYF. The rearrangement links TRBV20-1 to TRBJ2-3; D unclear. The CDR3 is made up of 16 amino acids. With 0 bases removed from V and 3 bases from J, the gap between germline ends came to 16 bases. Germline CDR1 and CDR2: DFQATT and SNEGSKA (reference sequence).

V is TRBV30 and J is TRBJ2-5; unclear D gene. V lost 2 bases and J lost 0, with 10 bases in between. The CDR3 totals 14 residues. Germline values: CDR1 GTSNPN, CDR2 SVGIG (reference sequence). The CDR3 protein is CAWSWRTYQETQYF. The CDR3 bases are TGTGCCTGGAGTTGGCGGACGTACCAAGAGACCCAGTACTTC.

This clonotype showed up just a few times. The chain uses TRBV3-1 and TRBJ2-3, with TRBD2 matching 14 bases. V trimming: 3 bases; J trimming: 4 bases; junction bases outside the gene matches: 3. The germline gives CDR1 LGHDT, CDR2 YNNKEL (reference sequence). The CDR3 extends over 16 amino acids. Here the CDR3 reads CASSHEGLAGADTQYF. The CDR3 DNA follows: TGTGCCAGCAGCCACGAGGGACTAGCGGGAGCAGATACGCAGTATTTT.

V and J are TRBV12-3 or TRBV12-4 and TRBJ2-7; possible D gene TRBD1, 5 bases. There are 14 residues in the CDR3. The V end lost 2 bases, the J end lost 4 bases, and 12 bases lay between the germline ends. CDR3 DNA sequence: TGTGCCAGCAGTTTATCAGGGTCTGGGTACGAGCAGTACTTC. Residues: CASSLSGSGYEQYF.

This clonotype was counted between two and nine times. The V call is TRBV4-2, the J call TRBJ1-2; no clear D gene. Germline V gives CDR1 LGHNA, CDR2 YNFKEQ. With 6 bases removed from V and 8 bases from J, the gap between germline ends came to 16 bases. This CDR3 has 13 amino acids. The CDR3 region has the DNA TGTGCCAGCAGTCAGGACGGGGAGGTGGGCTACACCTTC. It specifies CASSQDGEVGYTF.

The chain joins TRBV24-1 to TRBJ2-7; 10 positions agree with TRBD2. This CDR3 contains 14 residues. CDR1 and CDR2 (germline): KGHDR, SFDVKD. J gave up 5 bases and V 6 bases, and 6 bases lay outside the gene matches. The CDR3 nucleotides read TGTGCCACCAGTCCTAGCGGGAGTGGCAACGAGCAGTACTTC. It specifies CATSPSGSGNEQYF.

The chain combines TRBV4-2 with TRBJ2-2, with TRBD1 matching over 8 bases. Germline-derived CDR1 and CDR2 are LGHNA and YNFKEQ. CDR3 size: 19 residues. V shed 0 bases, J shed 1 base, and the junction held 10 bases outside the gene matches. The CDR3 region has the DNA TGTGCCAGCAGCCAAGATCGGTTCGGGGACAGGCAGAACACCGGGGAGCTGTTTTTT. Amino acids: CASSQDRFGDRQNTGELFF.

As regards this clonotype: The junction and the germline gene differ at one end; a read error may be behind it. The chain joins TRBV10-3 to TRBJ2-1; the D is unclear. CDR1 ENHRY and CDR2 SYGVKD come from the germline V gene. The CDR3 is 11 amino acids. CDR3 residues: CAISQLEEQFF. As DNA, the CDR3 is TGTGCCATCAGCCAGTTAGAGGAGCAGTTTTTC.

This sequence joins TRBV13 and TRBJ2-1; TRBD2 aligns across 10 bases. V was pared by 3 bases and J by 9 bases, with 8 bases of the junction left unmatched. There are 15 residues in the CDR3. Germline CDR1 PRHDT, CDR2 FYEKMQ (reference sequence). CDR3 sequence (DNA): TGTGCCAGCAGCTTCGGCAGCGGGAGGGCTGGTGAGCAGTTCTTC. It is translated as CASSFGSGRAGEQFF.

This chain connects TRBV6-5 to TRBJ1-5; tentative D call: TRBD1 (5 bases). V was trimmed by 6 bases and J by 3 bases, leaving 15 bases between them. CDR3 length: 15 amino acids. Germline V gene data show CDR1 as MNHEY and CDR2 as SVGAGI. The CDR3 is CASSAGGPSNQPQHF. The CDR3 DNA is TGTGCCAGCAGCGCTGGGGGTCCCTCCAATCAGCCCCAGCATTTT.

This clonotype came up a few times. This sequence joins TRBV3-1 and TRBJ2-7; D unclear. Germline-derived CDR1 and CDR2 are LGHDT and YNNKEL (reference sequence). Trimming cost V 4 bases and J 3 bases, with 13 bases left between them. CDR3 length equals 14 residues. The DNA of the CDR3 is TGTGCCAGCAGCCTTCGGACGGATCACTACGAGCAGTACTTC. Its protein product is CASSLRTDHYEQYF.

This rearrangement joins TRBV9 to TRBJ2-3; the match to TRBD1 covers 9 bases. This CDR3 has 13 residues. The germline V gene encodes CDR1 SGDLS and CDR2 YYNGEE. Trimming cost V 7 bases and J 3 bases; bases outside gene matches: 3. CDR3 sequence: CASGQGLTDTQYF. The DNA for the CDR3 is TGTGCCAGCGGACAGGGGTTAACAGATACGCAGTATTTT.

The CDR3 loop is CASSDIGQGGGLYQETQYF. The CDR3 nucleotides read TGTGCCAGCAGTGACATAGGACAGGGAGGGGGTTTATACCAAGAGACCCAGTACTTC. The chain couples TRBV6-1 to TRBJ2-5, with TRBD1 as a possible D gene (8 bases). Germline V CDR1 and CDR2: MNHNS, SASEGT. This CDR3 region has 19 residues. V lost 3 bases, J lost 0 bases, and 23 bases lay in between.

This clonotype was detected only a few times. This sequence joins TRBV24-1 and TRBJ2-5, with 7 bases aligning to TRBD1. Germline trimming cut 10 bases from V and 3 bases from J; bases unmatched to any gene: 7. Germline values: CDR1 KGHDR, CDR2 SFDVKD. The CDR3 covers 13 residues. In DNA form, the CDR3 reads TGTGCCACAGAAGACAGGGCCGAAGAGACCCAGTACTTC. Translation gives CATEDRAEETQYF.

V and J are TRBV20-1 and TRBJ2-3, with TRBD1 matching 8 bases. The germline CDR1 and CDR2 sequences are DFQATT and SNEGSKA (reference sequence). With V trimmed by 5 bases and J by 4 bases, 2 bases remained unmatched. The CDR3 has 12 amino acids. The CDR3 DNA reads TGCAGTGCTTCGACAGGGGCAGATACGCAGTATTTT. Translated: CSASTGADTQYF.

This clonotype was seen only a few times. The chain recombines TRBV5-1 with TRBJ2-5; 12 nucleotides agree with TRBD2. In germline, CDR1 is SGHRS, CDR2 YFSETQ. The CDR3 extends over 15 amino acids. V dropped 5 bases and J dropped 5; count of bases not matched to a gene: 7. The CDR3 loop is CASSSRLAGVETQYF. The CDR3 DNA sequence: TGCGCCAGCAGTTCCCGACTAGCGGGAGTTGAGACCCAGTACTTC.

This clonotype has a handful of counts. The rearrangement uses TRBV12-3 or TRBV12-4 and TRBJ1-1; D gene unclear. The CDR3 sequence is 15 residues long. V dropped 1 base and J dropped 2 bases, with 11 bases sitting between them. CDR3 DNA sequence: TGTGCCAGCAGTTTAGTCCCAGTACCAAACACTGAAGCTTTCTTT. It specifies CASSLVPVPNTEAFF.

The chain recombines TRBV15 with TRBJ2-3; D is undetermined. Looked up from germline, CDR1 is LNHNV and CDR2 is YYDKDF (reference sequence). V gave up 5 bases and J gave up 6 bases, with 9 bases separating them. This CDR3 comprises 12 residues. The CDR3, as DNA: TGTGCCACCAGCCGCTCTATGGATACGCAGTATTTT. It is translated as CATSRSMDTQYF.

The chain combines TRBV5-5 with TRBJ1-2, with D possibly TRBD1 on 5 matching bases. The V gene lost 2 bases and the J gene lost 4 bases, with 12 bases spanning the gap. CDR3 length: 14 residues. The germline V gene has CDR1 SGHKS and CDR2 YYEKEE (reference sequence). DNA for the CDR3: TGTGCCAGCAGCTTCTTCGGGGGTGGCTATGGCTACACCTTC. This encodes CASSFFGGGYGYTF.